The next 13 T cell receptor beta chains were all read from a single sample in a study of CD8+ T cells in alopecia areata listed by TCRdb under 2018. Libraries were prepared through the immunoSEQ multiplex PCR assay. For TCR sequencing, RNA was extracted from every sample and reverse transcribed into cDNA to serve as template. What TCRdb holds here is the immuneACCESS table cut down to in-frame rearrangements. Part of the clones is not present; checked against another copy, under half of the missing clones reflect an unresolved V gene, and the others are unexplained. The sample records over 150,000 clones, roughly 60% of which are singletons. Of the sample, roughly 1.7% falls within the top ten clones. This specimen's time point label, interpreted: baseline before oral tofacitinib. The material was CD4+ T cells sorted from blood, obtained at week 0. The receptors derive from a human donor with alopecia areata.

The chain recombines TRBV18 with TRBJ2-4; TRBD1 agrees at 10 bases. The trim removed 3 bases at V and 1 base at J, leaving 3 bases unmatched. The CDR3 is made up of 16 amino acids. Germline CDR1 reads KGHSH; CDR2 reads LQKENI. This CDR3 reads CASSPPGQGAKNIQYF. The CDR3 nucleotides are TGTGCCAGCTCACCCCCGGGACAGGGGGCCAAAAACATTCAGTACTTC.

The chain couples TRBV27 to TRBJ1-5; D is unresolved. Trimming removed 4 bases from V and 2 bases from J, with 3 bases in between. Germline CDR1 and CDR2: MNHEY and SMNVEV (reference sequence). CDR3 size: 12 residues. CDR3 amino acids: CASSSGNQPQHF. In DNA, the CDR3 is TGTGCCAGCAGTTCGGGCAATCAGCCCCAGCATTTT.

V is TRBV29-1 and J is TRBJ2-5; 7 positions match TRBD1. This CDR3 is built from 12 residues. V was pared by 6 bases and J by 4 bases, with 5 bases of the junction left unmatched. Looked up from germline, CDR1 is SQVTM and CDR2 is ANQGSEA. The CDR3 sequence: CSVRAGGETQYF. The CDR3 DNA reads TGCAGCGTACGGGCAGGGGGAGAGACCCAGTACTTC.

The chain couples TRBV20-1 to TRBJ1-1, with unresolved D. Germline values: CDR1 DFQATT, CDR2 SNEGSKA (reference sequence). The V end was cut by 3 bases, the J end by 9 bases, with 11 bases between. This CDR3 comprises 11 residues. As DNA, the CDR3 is TGCAGTGCTAGCCTGGACGAAAAAGCTTTCTTT. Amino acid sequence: CSASLDEKAFF.

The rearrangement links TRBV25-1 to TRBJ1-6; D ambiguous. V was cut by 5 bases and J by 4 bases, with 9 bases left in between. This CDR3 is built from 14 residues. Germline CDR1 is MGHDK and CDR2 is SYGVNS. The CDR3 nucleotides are TGTGCCAGCAGTCCACTCCCGTATAATTCACCCCTCCACTTT. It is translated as CASSPLPYNSPLHF.

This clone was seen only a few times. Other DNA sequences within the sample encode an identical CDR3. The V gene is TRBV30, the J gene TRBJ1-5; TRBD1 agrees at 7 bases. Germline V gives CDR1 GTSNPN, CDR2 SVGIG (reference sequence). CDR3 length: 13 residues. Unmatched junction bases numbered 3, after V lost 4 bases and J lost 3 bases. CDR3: CAWTGGDNQPQHF. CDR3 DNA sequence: TGTGCCTGGACAGGGGGAGACAATCAGCCCCAGCATTTT.

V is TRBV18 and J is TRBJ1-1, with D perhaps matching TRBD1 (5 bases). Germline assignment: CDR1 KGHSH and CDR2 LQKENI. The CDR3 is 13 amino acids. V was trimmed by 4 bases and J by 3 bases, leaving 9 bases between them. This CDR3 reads CASSQGMDTEAFF. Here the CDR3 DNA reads TGTGCCAGCTCACAGGGGATGGACACTGAAGCTTTCTTT.

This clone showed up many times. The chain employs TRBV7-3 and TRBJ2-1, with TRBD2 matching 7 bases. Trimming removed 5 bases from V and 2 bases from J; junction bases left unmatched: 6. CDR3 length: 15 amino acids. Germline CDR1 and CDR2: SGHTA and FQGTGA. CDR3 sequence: CASSPVAGAYNEQFF. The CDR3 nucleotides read TGTGCCAGCAGCCCTGTAGCGGGCGCCTACAATGAGCAGTTCTTC.

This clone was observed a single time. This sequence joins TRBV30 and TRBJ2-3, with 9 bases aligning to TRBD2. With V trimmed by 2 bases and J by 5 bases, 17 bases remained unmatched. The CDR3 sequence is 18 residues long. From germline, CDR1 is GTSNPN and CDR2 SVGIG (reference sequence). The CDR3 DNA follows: TGTGCCTGGAGTATCGGCGTACGTGTTAGCGGGGGCAGAGATACGCAGTATTTT. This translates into CAWSIGVRVSGGRDTQYF.

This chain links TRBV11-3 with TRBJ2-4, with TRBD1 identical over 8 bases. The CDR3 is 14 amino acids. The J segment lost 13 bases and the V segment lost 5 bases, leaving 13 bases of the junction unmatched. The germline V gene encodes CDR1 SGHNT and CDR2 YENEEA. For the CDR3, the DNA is TGTGCCAGCAGCGCCCCCCCGACAGGGGTCGGGCAGTACTTC. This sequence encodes CASSAPPTGVGQYF. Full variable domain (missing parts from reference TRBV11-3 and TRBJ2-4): EAGVVQSPRYKIIEKKQPVAFWCNPISGHNTLYWYLQNLGQGPELLIRYENEEAVDDSQLPKDRFSAERLKGVDSTLKIQPAELGDSAVYLCASSAPPTGVGQYFGAGTRLSVL.

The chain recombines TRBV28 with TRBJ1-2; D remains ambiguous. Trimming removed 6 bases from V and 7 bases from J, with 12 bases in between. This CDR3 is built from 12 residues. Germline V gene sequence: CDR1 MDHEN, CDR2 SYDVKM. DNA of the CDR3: TGTGCCAGCAGCGGATATTGGGTTGGCTACACCTTC. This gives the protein CASSGYWVGYTF.

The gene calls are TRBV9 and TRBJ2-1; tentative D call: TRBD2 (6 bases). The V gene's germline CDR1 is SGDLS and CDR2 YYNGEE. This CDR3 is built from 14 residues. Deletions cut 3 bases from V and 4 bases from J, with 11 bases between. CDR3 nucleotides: TGTGCCAGCAGCGCGCGGGGAGGTTACAATGAGCAGTTCTTC. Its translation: CASSARGGYNEQFF.

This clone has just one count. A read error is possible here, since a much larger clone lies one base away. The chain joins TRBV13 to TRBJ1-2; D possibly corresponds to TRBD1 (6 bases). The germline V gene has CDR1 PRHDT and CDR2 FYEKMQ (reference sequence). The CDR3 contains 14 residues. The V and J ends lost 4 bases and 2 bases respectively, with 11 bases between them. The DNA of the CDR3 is TGTGCCAGCAGCTCGAACCAGGGGAACTATGGCTACACCTTC. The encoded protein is CASSSNQGNYGYTF. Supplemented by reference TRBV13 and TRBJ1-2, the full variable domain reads AAGVIQSPRHLIKEKRETATLKCYPIPRHDTVYWYQQGPGQDPQFLISFYEKMQSDKGSIPDRFSAQQFSDYHSELNMSSLELGDSALYFCASSSNQGNYGYTFGSGTRLTVV.